Listed here are 3 T cell receptor beta chains from one sample, sequenced in a study of blood T cell repertoires in COVID-19. Clones were sequenced by immunoSEQ multiplex PCR, and TCRdb holds only the in-frame ones, with some missing. This table has 25,000 to 30,000 clones, roughly 88% appearing once. Sequenced: peripheral blood. The receptor set was obtained from an elderly woman with COVID-19, enrolled during active disease.

The V gene is TRBV7-9, the J gene TRBJ1-2, with 9 positions matching TRBD1. The V segment lost 4 bases and the J segment 8 bases; nucleotides outside the gene matches: 14. In germline, CDR1 is SEHNR, CDR2 FQNEAQ (reference sequence). The CDR3 has 16 amino acids. The chain's CDR3 is CASSYSGTGPVTGYTF. The CDR3 region has the DNA TGTGCCAGCAGCTATTCCGGGACAGGGCCCGTTACGGGCTACACCTTC.

The chain has TRBV7-9 and TRBJ2-3, with 8 nucleotides matching TRBD1. CDR3 length: 14 residues. V dropped 3 bases and J dropped 3; count of bases not matched to a gene: 2. The germline V gene encodes CDR1 SEHNR and CDR2 FQNEAQ (reference sequence). The CDR3, as DNA: TGTGCCAGCAGCTTTGGACAGGGAACAGATACGCAGTATTTT. It is translated as CASSFGQGTDTQYF.

This rearrangement joins TRBV3-1 (or the pseudogene TRBV3-2) to TRBJ2-5, with TRBD2 matching over 11 bases. The V gene end was trimmed by 4 bases and the J gene end by 1 base; junction bases not matched to a gene: 5. CDR3 length: 16 residues. Germline-derived CDR1 and CDR2 are LGHDT and YNNKEL (reference sequence). The CDR3 loop reads CASSRLAGGLQETQYF. The CDR3 DNA follows: TGTGCCAGCAGCCGGCTAGCGGGGGGCCTCCAAGAGACCCAGTACTTC.